This T cell receptor (beta chain) appears in the sequencing data of a study of radiotherapy plus CTLA-4 blockade in lung cancer. The ends lost 6 bases at V and 1 base at J; junction bases unmatched: 14. This CDR3 has 18 amino acids. In germline, CDR1 is SGHTA, CDR2 FQGTGA. Clones were sequenced by immunoSEQ multiplex PCR, and TCRdb holds only the in-frame ones, with some missing. Among some 90,000 clones listed, less than 90% were seen once. Comments on this clone: The antigen remains undetermined.

Overall study results and limits: Early clone dynamics of blood T cells, plus interferon-beta, reportedly predicted response best.

This rearrangement joins TRBV7-3 to TRBJ2-2; 7 positions match TRBD2. The sequencing used peripheral blood, collected from a patient treated with radiotherapy plus ipilimumab. The clonotype originates from a human donor with non-small cell lung cancer who had stable disease on radiotherapy plus ipilimumab. Written as DNA, the CDR3 is TGTGCCAGCAGTTCGCAACCCAGCGGGGCTCTGAACACCGGGGAGCTGTTTTTT. It yields the protein CASSSQPSGALNTGELFF.